The sequence of this T cell receptor beta chain was determined in a study of shared clonotypes between healthy human individuals. This CDR3 is 12 amino acids long. Trimming cost V 4 bases and J 4 bases, with 8 bases left between them. Germline V gene data show CDR1 as SQVTM and CDR2 as ANQGSEA. Here immunoSEQ multiplex PCR was the method, and the copy in TCRdb shows in-frame clones only, minus some. This sample has some 2,400,000 clones; about 94% occur once, and the top ten carry 0.1% to 0.15%. This chain links TRBV29-1 with TRBJ1-3; tentatively, D is TRBD1 (5 bases). The sequenced material came from naive CD4+ T cells sorted from blood. Stated subset: CD45RA+ positively selected. This sequence was found in a man aged 18 to 35 in good health. The chain's CDR3 is CSVGEGGNTIYF. For the CDR3, the DNA is TGCAGCGTTGGAGAGGGGGGAAACACCATATATTTT.